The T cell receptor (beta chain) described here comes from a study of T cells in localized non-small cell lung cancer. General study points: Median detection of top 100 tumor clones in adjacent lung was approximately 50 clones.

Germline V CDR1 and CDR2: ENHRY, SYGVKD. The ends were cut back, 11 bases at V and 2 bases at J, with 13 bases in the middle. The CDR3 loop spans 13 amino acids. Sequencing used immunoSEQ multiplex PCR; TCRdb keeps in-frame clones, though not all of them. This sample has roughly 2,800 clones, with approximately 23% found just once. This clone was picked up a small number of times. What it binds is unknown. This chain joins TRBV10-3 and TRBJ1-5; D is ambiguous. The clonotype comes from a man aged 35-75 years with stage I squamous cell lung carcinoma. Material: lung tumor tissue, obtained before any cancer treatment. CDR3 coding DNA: TGTGCCTCCCGGGGAGAAGGCAATCAGCCCCAGCATTTT. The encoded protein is CASRGEGNQPQHF.